Each of the 13 T cell receptor beta chains below was sequenced from the same sample in a study of blood T cell repertoires in COVID-19. TCRdb's copy holds only in-frame clones and misses some; the assay was immunoSEQ multiplex PCR. The sample lists about 57,000 clones, around 87% occurring once. The sequenced sample consisted of peripheral blood. The origin of the receptors is a woman aged 80 or over with COVID-19, enrolled during active disease.

V gene TRBV6-5 combines with J gene TRBJ2-1; 12 nucleotides align to TRBD2. The junction had 11 bases not matched to a gene; V was cut back by 4 bases and J by 10 bases. CDR3 size: 16 residues. CDR1 MNHEY and CDR2 SVGAGI come from the germline V gene. DNA for the CDR3: TGTGCCAGCAGTTCTAGCGGGGGGGCCCTCGCGGGGGAGCAGTTCTTC. This translates into CASSSSGGALAGEQFF.

V gene TRBV6-5 combines with J gene TRBJ1-6, with D perhaps TRBD1 (5 bases). The germline V gene encodes CDR1 MNHEY and CDR2 SVGAGI. The CDR3 loop spans 15 amino acids. With 7 bases removed from V and 7 bases from J, the gap between germline ends came to 17 bases. The CDR3 reads CASTTGGPRNSPLHF. DNA for the CDR3: TGTGCCAGCACCACGGGGGGTCCAAGAAATTCACCCCTCCACTTT.

This clone was picked up a small number of times. The rearrangement joins TRBV4-1 to TRBJ2-1; TRBD1 agrees at 7 bases. Germline loops: CDR1 MGHRA, CDR2 YSYEKL. V trimming: 3 bases; J trimming: 7 bases; junction bases outside the gene matches: 12. The CDR3 loop spans 16 amino acids. CDR3 in amino acids: CASSQPGGTLLNEQFF. CDR3 DNA sequence: TGCGCCAGCAGCCAGCCAGGGGGAACGCTGTTGAATGAGCAGTTCTTC.

J is TRBJ1-6 and V is TRBV2; tentative D call: TRBD1 (5 bases). Trimming took off 8 bases at V and 7 bases at J, with 9 bases between the two ends. This CDR3 region has 12 residues. CDR1 SNHLY and CDR2 FYNNEI come from the germline V gene. CDR3 region: CASSRGNSPLHF. DNA for the CDR3: TGTGCCAGCTCAAGGGGAAATTCACCCCTCCACTTT.

J is TRBJ2-3 and V is TRBV5-8; 7 nucleotides line up with TRBD2. Germline trimming cut 0 bases from V and 3 bases from J; bases unmatched to any gene: 4. The CDR3 spans 15 residues. The germline V gene has CDR1 SGHTS and CDR2 YDEGEE. CDR3 loop: CASSLGLAVTDTQYF. The CDR3 region has the DNA TGTGCCAGCAGCTTGGGGCTAGCGGTGACAGATACGCAGTATTTT.

This clone has only a few counts. The CDR3 reads CSASIDTGELFF. CDR3 nucleotides: TGCAGTGCTAGTATAGACACCGGGGAGCTGTTTTTT. The chain employs TRBV20-1 and TRBJ2-2, with D unclear. CDR3 size: 12 residues. Between the trimmed V and J ends, which lost 3 bases and 3 bases, there was a span of 5 bases. The germline gives CDR1 DFQATT, CDR2 SNEGSKA (reference sequence).

The chain is built from TRBV27 and TRBJ2-7; 9 bases align to TRBD1. Germline V lookup: CDR1 MNHEY, CDR2 SMNVEV (reference sequence). J gave up 5 bases and V 1 base, and 6 bases lay outside the gene matches. The CDR3 consists of 15 residues. The CDR3: CASSLLTGGGDEQYF. In DNA, the CDR3 is TGTGCCAGCAGTTTATTGACAGGGGGAGGGGACGAGCAGTACTTC.

The V call is TRBV19, the J call TRBJ2-5; 7 nucleotides align to TRBD2. There are 13 residues in the CDR3. Losses at the gene ends were 4 bases for V and 2 bases for J; bases not matched to a gene: 1. Germline lookup yields CDR1 LNHDA and CDR2 SQIVND (reference sequence). This CDR3 is CASSRDYQETQYF. The CDR3 region has the DNA TGTGCCAGTAGTAGGGACTATCAAGAGACCCAGTACTTC. The full variable domain, rest sourced from reference TRBV19 and TRBJ2-5, is DGGITQSPKYLFRKEGQNVTLSCEQNLNHDAMYWYRQDPGQGLRLIYYSQIVNDFQKGDIAEGYSVSREKKESFPLTVTSAQKNPTAFYLCASSRDYQETQYFGPGTRLLVL.

CDR3 sequence reads: CASSSRLGKGNQPQHF. The CDR3 DNA reads as TGTGCCAGCAGCTCAAGACTAGGGAAGGGAAACCAGCCCCAGCATTTT. The chain recombines TRBV7-8 with TRBJ1-5; no clear D gene. The CDR3 has 16 residues. Trimming removed 4 bases at V and 7 bases at J, with 20 bases between. Germline lookup yields CDR1 SGHVS and CDR2 FQNEAQ.

The CDR3 nucleotides read TGCGCCAGCAATCCACCGGGACATCAAAATGAAAAACTGTTTTTT. It yields the protein CASNPPGHQNEKLFF. The chain carries TRBV23-1 and TRBJ1-4, with D tentatively TRBD1 (6 bases). TRBV23-1 is given ORF status, its function remaining uncertain. The CDR3 has 15 amino acids. V lost 7 bases and J 5 bases, leaving 17 bases between the germline ends.

Regarding this clone: A junction boundary mismatches the germline segment, possibly from a read error. This chain links TRBV30 with TRBJ1-1, with D unclear. This CDR3 region has 11 residues. The germline V gene has CDR1 GTSNPN and CDR2 SVGIG (reference sequence). The chain's CDR3 is CAWKREGLSYF. In DNA form, the CDR3 reads TGTGCCTGGAAAAGGGAGGGCCTATCGTACTTT.

The rearrangement uses TRBV5-1 and TRBJ2-1; 10 bases agree with TRBD1. Germline trimming cut 4 bases from V and 4 bases from J; bases unmatched to any gene: 5. Germline V gene sequence: CDR1 SGHRS, CDR2 YFSETQ. This CDR3 spans 15 amino acids. CDR3 coding DNA: TGCGCCAGCAGCACCGGGACAGGGGCGTACAATGAGCAGTTCTTC. Protein: CASSTGTGAYNEQFF.

The J gene is TRBJ2-2, the V gene TRBV7-9; tentatively, D is TRBD1 (6 bases). Germline values: CDR1 SEHNR, CDR2 FQNEAQ (reference sequence). The germline V and J ends were trimmed by 6 bases and 1 base, with 12 bases remaining between them. The CDR3 loop spans 15 amino acids. The chain's CDR3 is CASRSPGQNTGELFF. CDR3 coding DNA: TGTGCCAGCAGGTCTCCGGGACAGAACACCGGGGAGCTGTTTTTT.